These 29 T cell receptor beta chains were sequenced from one sample in a study of blood T cell repertoires in COVID-19. TCRdb's copy holds only in-frame clones and misses some; the assay was immunoSEQ multiplex PCR. The sample holds roughly 200,000 clones, 83% seen once. The sample taken for sequencing was PBMCs or T cells enriched from blood (not recorded which). The receptors were gathered from a woman in her forties or fifties who had been exposed to COVID-19.

The CDR3 loop is CASSRSGQSQETQYF. The DNA for the CDR3 is TGTGCCAGCAGCCGCTCGGGACAGTCCCAAGAGACCCAGTACTTC. V is TRBV7-6 and J is TRBJ2-5, with 7 bases aligning to TRBD1. Germline V gene lookup returns CDR1 SGHVS and CDR2 FNYEAQ. The CDR3 runs 15 residues. Losses at the gene ends were 5 bases for V and 1 base for J; bases not matched to a gene: 7.

The table lists this clone with many counts. One end of the junction fails to match germline, which may point to a read error. The V and J genes are TRBV5-1 and TRBJ1-1; the D is unclear. The V gene's germline CDR1 is SGHRS and CDR2 YFSETQ. The CDR3 length is 13 residues. The DNA for the CDR3 is TGCGCCAGCAGCTTGGGGGTAAACAGTGAAGCTTTCTTT. Translating it yields CASSLGVNSEAFF. The full variable domain, rest sourced from reference TRBV5-1 and TRBJ1-1, is KAGVTQTPRYLIKTRGQQVTLSCSPISGHRSVSWYQQTPGQGLQFLFEYFSETQRNKGNFPGRFSGRQFSNSRSEMNVSTLELGDSALYLCASSLGVNSEAFFGQGTRLTVV.

This chain connects TRBV27 to TRBJ1-5, with 10 bases matching TRBD1. V shed 5 bases and J 2 bases; nucleotides not matched to a gene: 6. This CDR3 region has 16 residues. Germline V gene sequence: CDR1 MNHEY, CDR2 SMNVEV (reference sequence). DNA of the CDR3: TGTGCCAGCAGTCCGACAGGACAGGGGGGCAATCAGCCCCAGCATTTT. Its protein is CASSPTGQGGNQPQHF.

The chain couples TRBV18 to TRBJ1-2, with D tentatively TRBD1 (6 bases). V was shortened by 3 bases and J by 0 bases, with 14 bases between the two germline ends. The CDR3 length is 16 residues. The germline CDR1 and CDR2 sequences are KGHSH and LQKENI. In DNA, the CDR3 is TGTGCCAGCTCACCGGAAAGGACAGCTGCTAACTATGGCTACACCTTC. As protein: CASSPERTAANYGYTF.

The J gene is TRBJ2-2, the V gene TRBV19; 9 nucleotides align to TRBD1. The trim removed 6 bases at V and 6 bases at J, leaving 5 bases unmatched. This CDR3 contains 14 residues. Germline V gene data show CDR1 as LNHDA and CDR2 as SQIVND (reference sequence). In DNA form, the CDR3 reads TGTGCCAGTAGATTCCGGGACAGGGCCGGGGAGCTGTTTTTT. This translates into CASRFRDRAGELFF.

The V and J genes are TRBV19 and TRBJ1-2; D gene uncertain. Germline V CDR1 and CDR2: LNHDA, SQIVND (reference sequence). This CDR3 comprises 12 residues. Deletions cut 5 bases from V and 4 bases from J, with 8 bases between. CDR3 protein: CASSPRPYGYTF. DNA of the CDR3: TGTGCCAGTAGTCCCAGGCCCTATGGCTACACCTTC.

The chain has TRBV11-2 and TRBJ2-2; a possible D gene is TRBD2 (7 bases). V shed 5 bases and J shed 4 bases, with 14 bases lying between them. This CDR3 region has 15 residues. Germline V gene sequence: CDR1 SGHAT, CDR2 FQNNGV. The CDR3 DNA sequence: TGTGCCAGCAGCGAGGGGGGGTGGAGCACCGGGGAGCTGTTTTTT. This encodes CASSEGGWSTGELFF. Full variable domain (rest looked up from reference TRBV11-2 and TRBJ2-2): EAGVAQSPRYKIIEKRQSVAFWCNPISGHATLYWYQQILGQGPKLLIQFQNNGVVDDSQLPKDRFSAERLKGVDSTLKIQPAKLEDSAVYLCASSEGGWSTGELFFGEGSRLTVL.

The chain employs TRBV9 and TRBJ1-4, with a tentative D call TRBD1 (6 bases). V lost 0 bases to trimming and J lost 10 bases, with 16 bases between them. The V gene's germline CDR1 is SGDLS and CDR2 YYNGEE. The CDR3 runs to 15 residues. CDR3 residues: CASSVGEGDPGKLFF. CDR3 DNA: TGTGCCAGCAGCGTAGGTGAGGGGGACCCCGGAAAACTGTTTTTT.

The chain is built from TRBV5-4 and TRBJ1-1; D may be TRBD1 (5 bases). Germline CDR1 reads SGHNT; CDR2 reads YYREEE (reference sequence). The V gene lost 5 bases and the J gene lost 5 bases, with 16 bases spanning the gap. The CDR3 spans 14 residues. The CDR3 reads CASRIWGGGTEAFF. The CDR3 DNA reads as TGTGCCAGCAGAATCTGGGGGGGTGGAACTGAAGCTTTCTTT.

V and J are TRBV21-1 and TRBJ2-3; the table gives TRBD2 as D, unverified against the DNA. TRBV21-1 is a pseudogene. The CDR3 totals 15 residues. The CDR3 is CASSKAGGSTDTQYF. The CDR3 nucleotides are TGTGCCAGCAGCAAAGCGGGGGGATCCACAGATACGCAGTATTTT.

In DNA form, the CDR3 reads TGTGCCAGTACCCAGCAGGGGGTCACTGAAGCTTTCTTT. This encodes CASTQQGVTEAFF. This sequence joins TRBV19 and TRBJ1-1, with 7 bases aligning to TRBD1. Trimming removed 7 bases from V and 4 bases from J; junction bases left unmatched: 6. Germline V gene sequence: CDR1 LNHDA, CDR2 SQIVND (reference sequence). The CDR3 length is 13 residues.

The gene calls are TRBV25-1 and TRBJ1-1; TRBD1 matches 7 bases. There are 16 residues in the CDR3. The junction had 7 bases not matched to a gene; V was cut back by 3 bases and J by 0 bases. Germline V lookup: CDR1 MGHDK, CDR2 SYGVNS. The CDR3 reads CASSDSWGQLNTEAFF. The CDR3 coding sequence is TGTGCCAGCAGTGATAGCTGGGGACAGCTGAACACTGAAGCTTTCTTT.

The J gene is TRBJ1-5, the V gene TRBV2, with a possible D match to TRBD1 (6 bases). The germline CDR1 and CDR2 sequences are SNHLY and FYNNEI. The length of the CDR3 is 13 residues. V lost 8 bases, J lost 4 bases, and 12 bases lay in between. For the CDR3, the DNA is TGTGCCAGCCGAGACAGGCCTAATCAGCCCCAGCATTTT. Amino acid sequence: CASRDRPNQPQHF.

This chain joins TRBV15 and TRBJ2-1; TRBD2 matches at 8 bases. The CDR3 length is 16 residues. J lost 5 bases, V lost 6 bases, and 12 bases had no gene match. The germline V gene encodes CDR1 LNHNV and CDR2 YYDKDF (reference sequence). The CDR3 spells CATSETSGSWDNEQFF. Written as DNA, the CDR3 is TGTGCCACCAGTGAAACTAGCGGCTCGTGGGACAATGAGCAGTTCTTC. The full variable domain, completed using reference TRBV15 and TRBJ2-1, is DAMVIQNPRYQVTQFGKPVTLSCSQTLNHNVMYWYQQKSSQAPKLLFHYYDKDFNNEADTPDNFQSRRPNTSFCFLDIRSPGLGDTAMYLCATSETSGSWDNEQFFGPGTRLTVL.

V gene TRBV19 combines with J gene TRBJ1-6; 8 bases fit TRBD1. Losses at the gene ends were 7 bases for V and 5 bases for J; bases not matched to a gene: 4. Germline loops: CDR1 LNHDA, CDR2 SQIVND (reference sequence). The CDR3 is 14 residues long. DNA for the CDR3: TGTGCCAGTAAGCGGACAGGGCATAATTCACCCCTCCACTTT. This encodes CASKRTGHNSPLHF. Full variable domain (outside the CDR3, taken from reference TRBV19 and TRBJ1-6): DGGITQSPKYLFRKEGQNVTLSCEQNLNHDAMYWYRQDPGQGLRLIYYSQIVNDFQKGDIAEGYSVSREKKESFPLTVTSAQKNPTAFYLCASKRTGHNSPLHFGNGTRLTVT.

The chain joins TRBV28 to TRBJ1-5, with 10 bases fitting TRBD1. CDR3 length equals 16 residues. Per the germline V gene, CDR1 is MDHEN and CDR2 is SYDVKM. Trimming removed 7 bases from V and 0 bases from J; junction bases left unmatched: 6. Written as DNA, the CDR3 is TGTGCCAGCATCGACAGGGGGCTTTATAGCAATCAGCCCCAGCATTTT. This translates into CASIDRGLYSNQPQHF.

The rearrangement uses TRBV9 and TRBJ1-3; tentative D call: TRBD1 (5 bases). Deletions cut 0 bases from V and 0 bases from J, with 16 bases between. Germline values: CDR1 SGDLS, CDR2 YYNGEE. This CDR3 region has 18 residues. CDR3 sequence (DNA): TGTGCCAGCAGCGTAGCTATAACGGACATTCGCTCTGGAAACACCATATATTTT. Residues: CASSVAITDIRSGNTIYF.

This clone was observed a few times. The chain combines TRBV5-5 with TRBJ1-2; D remains unclear. This CDR3 is built from 15 residues. V lost 0 bases, J lost 4 bases, and 13 bases lay in between. Per germline, CDR1 SGHKS and CDR2 YYEKEE (reference sequence). The CDR3 protein is CASSLEFSYLYGYTF. The CDR3 DNA reads TGTGCCAGCAGCTTGGAGTTTAGCTACCTCTATGGCTACACCTTC. Complete variable domain (other parts from reference TRBV5-5 and TRBJ1-2): DAGVTQSPTHLIKTRGQQVTLRCSPISGHKSVSWYQQVLGQGPQFIFQYYEKEERGRGNFPDRFSARQFPNYSSELNVNALLLGDSALYLCASSLEFSYLYGYTFGSGTRLTVV.

The chain is built from TRBV4-3 and TRBJ2-7, with D tentatively TRBD2 (6 bases). Germline V gene sequence: CDR1 LGHNA, CDR2 YSLEER. V was pared by 1 base and J by 7 bases, with 17 bases between. This CDR3 region has 15 residues. The CDR3 region has the DNA TGCGCCAGCAGCCAAGCGGGCTATAGGGAGGAGGAGCAGTACTTC. Its translation: CASSQAGYREEEQYF.

The rearrangement links TRBV10-3 to TRBJ1-3, with 7 bases aligning to TRBD1. The trim removed 3 bases at V and 0 bases at J, leaving 5 bases unmatched. This CDR3 comprises 16 residues. Germline V gene sequence: CDR1 ENHRY, CDR2 SYGVKD. The CDR3 here is CAISDDRAYSGNTIYF. The CDR3 DNA reads TGTGCCATCAGTGATGACAGGGCTTACTCTGGAAACACCATATATTTT.

The chain employs TRBV6-5 and TRBJ1-2, with 7 bases fitting TRBD1. The CDR3 extends over 13 amino acids. Germline CDR1 is MNHEY and CDR2 is SVGAGI. Trimming at V came to 7 bases and at J to 8 bases, leaving 10 bases not matched to a gene. Written as DNA, the CDR3 is TGTGCCAGCAAGTCGACAGGGACTGGGGGCTACACCTTC. It is translated as CASKSTGTGGYTF.

The J gene is TRBJ1-1, the V gene TRBV6-5; D is unresolved. Trimming left V 11 bases short and J 2 bases short, with 12 bases between. The germline V gene has CDR1 MNHEY and CDR2 SVGAGI. The CDR3 is 12 amino acids. This chain's CDR3 is CAAGRGNTEAFF. CDR3 DNA: TGTGCCGCCGGAAGAGGAAACACTGAAGCTTTCTTT.

Remarks on this clone: The CDR3 end shows no conserved phenylalanine or tryptophan, and so a read error is likely. Because the CDR3's place on the DNA is in doubt, the DNA is left out and the CDR3 is given as listed by TCRdb. The genes are TRBV5-8 and TRBJ1-2; the table calls TRBD1, which could not be checked here. The CDR3 length equals 10 residues, ends included. The germline V gene has CDR1 SGHTS and CDR2 YDEGEE. CDR3 amino acids: CASSLGQLGS.

This chain links TRBV25-1 with TRBJ1-4, with D hard to call. CDR3 size: 13 residues. From germline, CDR1 is MGHDK and CDR2 SYGVNS. Trimming cost V 6 bases and J 4 bases, with 9 bases left between them. In DNA form, the CDR3 reads TGTGCCAGCAGCGAACGGTATAATGAAAAACTGTTTTTT. Its protein product is CASSERYNEKLFF.

V gene TRBV27 combines with J gene TRBJ2-2, with 16 bases fitting TRBD2. Germline values: CDR1 MNHEY, CDR2 SMNVEV (reference sequence). The CDR3 totals 21 residues. The J segment lost 4 bases and the V segment lost 4 bases, leaving 15 bases of the junction unmatched. The CDR3 DNA reads TGTGCCAGCAGTTCCGAACCTCCGGGACTAGCGGGGGGGCGCGGCACCGGGGAGCTGTTTTTT. Amino acids: CASSSEPPGLAGGRGTGELFF.

This clone has a single count. This chain links TRBV2 with TRBJ2-3; a possible D gene is TRBD2 (5 bases). CDR3 length equals 15 residues. Germline V gene lookup returns CDR1 SNHLY and CDR2 FYNNEI. V was pared by 4 bases and J by 0 bases, with 11 bases between. The CDR3 loop reads CASSGGSSSTDTQYF. In DNA form, the CDR3 reads TGTGCCAGCAGTGGAGGGTCGTCTAGCACAGATACGCAGTATTTT.

The CDR3 sequence is CASRLASQNTEAFF. The CDR3 DNA follows: TGCGCCAGCAGATTAGCCAGCCAGAACACTGAAGCTTTCTTT. The chain has TRBV5-1 and TRBJ1-1; D unclear. V was cut by 5 bases and J by 1 base, with 12 bases left in between. Germline-derived CDR1 and CDR2 are SGHRS and YFSETQ. CDR3 length equals 14 residues.

The chain combines TRBV27 with TRBJ1-5, with 9 bases that match TRBD1. Germline lookup yields CDR1 MNHEY and CDR2 SMNVEV (reference sequence). V was pared by 5 bases and J by 7 bases, with 6 bases of the junction left unmatched. The CDR3 covers 14 residues. The CDR3 sequence is CASSLRQGGQPQHF. In DNA form, the CDR3 reads TGTGCCAGCAGTCTACGACAGGGGGGGCAGCCCCAGCATTTT.

V and J are TRBV5-4 and TRBJ1-3; 10 bases fit TRBD1. This CDR3 has 16 residues. J was trimmed by 4 bases and V by 4 bases; bases with no gene match: 8. Looked up from germline, CDR1 is SGHNT and CDR2 is YYREEE (reference sequence). CDR3 protein: CASSEPGQGSGNTIYF. For the CDR3, the DNA is TGTGCCAGCAGCGAACCGGGACAGGGGTCCGGAAACACCATATATTTT. The whole variable domain, remainder taken from reference TRBV5-4 and TRBJ1-3, is ETGVTQSPTHLIKTRGQQVTLRCSSQSGHNTVSWYQQALGQGPQFIFQYYREEENGRGNFPPRFSGLQFPNYSSELNVNALELDDSALYLCASSEPGQGSGNTIYFGEGSWLTVV.